This T cell receptor beta chain was recorded in a study of control samples from healthy donors and cancer patients. This clone has just one count. Sequenced by immunoSEQ multiplex PCR; TCRdb stores in-frame clones only, minus some. The sample consists of tens of thousands of clones, about nine tenths of them appearing once. The source of this sequence is a man in his sixties with colorectal cancer. The sample was PBMCs.

CDR3 region: CASSLELAAYNEQFF. DNA for the CDR3: TGTGCCAGCAGCTTGGAATTAGCGGCCTACAATGAGCAGTTCTTC. The chain employs TRBV5-4 and TRBJ2-1; D may be TRBD2 (6 bases). This CDR3 has 15 residues. Germline V gives CDR1 SGHNT, CDR2 YYREEE (reference sequence). V was pared by 0 bases and J by 2 bases, with 9 bases between.